What follows are 9 T cell receptor beta chains derived from one specimen sequenced in a study of CD8+CD57+ T cells in acquired aplastic anemia. Genomic DNA provided the template from which TCR beta VDJ and CDR3 profiles were obtained. TCRdb reprocessed the reads via MiXCR and lists one record per CDR3 protein. The sample includes 220,000 or so distinct CDR3 sequences, approximately 60% seen only once; the top ten take about 60%. The authors sequenced patients whose flow cytometry had shown CD8+CD57+ cell expansion. The sample consisted of sorted CD4+, CD8+, or CD8+CD57+ T cells (not recorded which) from PBMCs. These TCRs come from a human donor with aplastic anemia.

V and J are TRBV15 and TRBJ2-7, with 8 bases that match TRBD1. Per the germline V gene, CDR1 is LNHNV and CDR2 is YYDKDF (reference sequence). Trimming removed 1 base from V and 2 bases from J; junction bases left unmatched: 1. The CDR3 has 14 amino acids. CDR3 residues: CATSRAGQAYEQYF. In DNA, the CDR3 is TGTGCCACCAGCAGAGCGGGACAGGCCTACGAGCAGTACTTC.

The chain uses TRBV7-4 and TRBJ2-5, with 9 bases aligning to TRBD2. V lost 5 bases and J lost 5; bases outside the gene matches: 6. The germline CDR1 and CDR2 sequences are SGHVT and SQSDAQ. The CDR3 length is 14 residues. CDR3 residues: CASSRLAVGETQYF. DNA for the CDR3: TGTGCCAGCAGCAGACTAGCGGTCGGTGAGACCCAGTACTTC.

The chain has TRBV11-2 and TRBJ2-7; D gene unclear. Germline CDR1 SGHAT, CDR2 FQNNGV. CDR3 length equals 13 residues. V lost 2 bases and J 0 bases, leaving 5 bases between the germline ends. The CDR3 loop reads CASSLWSSYEQYF. The CDR3 DNA reads as TGTGCCAGCAGCTTATGGTCCTCCTACGAGCAGTACTTC.

Only a few counts were recorded for this clonotype. The chain carries TRBV5-1 and TRBJ2-2; D unclear. This CDR3 spans 15 amino acids. Per the germline V gene, CDR1 is SGHRS and CDR2 is YFSETQ. The V end was cut by 1 base, the J end by 0 bases, with 7 bases between. The CDR3 region is CASSLSSTNTGELFF. The CDR3 coding sequence is TGCGCCAGCAGCTTGTCGTCTACGAACACCGGGGAGCTGTTTTTT.

A word on this clonotype: One end of the junction does not line up with germline, which may come from a read error. The gene calls are TRBV12-3 or TRBV12-4 and TRBJ2-1, with 13 positions matching TRBD2. The CDR3 length is 14 residues. CDR3 sequence reads: CASSITSGGDEQFF. In DNA, the CDR3 is TGTGCCAGCAGTATTACTAGCGGGGGGGATGAGCAATTCTTC.

The V gene is TRBV7-8, the J gene TRBJ2-5, with 9 bases that match TRBD2. J was trimmed by 2 bases and V by 10 bases; bases with no gene match: 2. The V gene's germline CDR1 is SGHVS and CDR2 FQNEAQ. This CDR3 has 12 residues. The CDR3 bases are TGTGCCACTGCGGGGGGGCAAGAGACCCAGTACTTC. Translating gives CATAGGQETQYF.

As to this clonotype: One junction end disagrees with the germline gene, perhaps due to a read error. V is TRBV5-6 and J is TRBJ1-1; 8 bases map to TRBD1. This CDR3 is 13 amino acids long. Germline-derived CDR1 and CDR2 are SGHDT and YYEEEE. The CDR3 sequence is CASSEGQAPEAFF. DNA for the CDR3: TGTGCTAGCAGCGAGGGACAGGCCCCTGAAGCTTTCTTT.

Details on this clonotype: A much larger clone lies one base from this, so it may be a read error. The genes are TRBV6-5 and TRBJ1-2; D not certain. The length of the CDR3 is 11 residues. Germline CDR1 and CDR2: MNHEY and SVGAGI. Trimming took off 8 bases at V and 6 bases at J, with 10 bases between the two ends. CDR3 DNA sequence: TGTGCCAGCCATGAGGTTCATGGCTACACCTTC. Translating it yields CASHEVHGYTF.

J is TRBJ2-1 and V is TRBV6-5; possible D gene TRBD2, 5 bases. Germline V gene data show CDR1 as MNHEY and CDR2 as SVGAGI. This CDR3 comprises 17 residues. V lost 5 bases, J lost 1 base, and 18 bases lay in between. The CDR3 nucleotides are TGTGCCAGCAGTCCCGGTGGACTCGGGCTATCCTACAATGAGCAGTTCTTC. Protein sequence: CASSPGGLGLSYNEQFF.